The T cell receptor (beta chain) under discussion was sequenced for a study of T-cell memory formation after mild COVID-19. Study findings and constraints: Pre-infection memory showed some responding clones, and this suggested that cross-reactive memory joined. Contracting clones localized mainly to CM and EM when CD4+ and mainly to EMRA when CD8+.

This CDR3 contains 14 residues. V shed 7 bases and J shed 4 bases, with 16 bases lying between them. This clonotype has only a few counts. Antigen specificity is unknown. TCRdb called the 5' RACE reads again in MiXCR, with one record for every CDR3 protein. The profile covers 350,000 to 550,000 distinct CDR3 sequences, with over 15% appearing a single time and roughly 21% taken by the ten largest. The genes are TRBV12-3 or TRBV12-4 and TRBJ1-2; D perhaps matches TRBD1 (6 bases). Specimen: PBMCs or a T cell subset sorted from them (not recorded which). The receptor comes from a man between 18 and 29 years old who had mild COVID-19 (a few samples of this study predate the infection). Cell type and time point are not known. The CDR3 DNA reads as TGTGCCAGCACCCTGGGGGGCCGGAGCTATGGCTACACCTTC. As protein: CASTLGGRSYGYTF.